The T cell receptor (beta chain) described here comes from a study of cytotoxic CD8 clonotypes in ibrutinib-treated CLL. Study results and caveats: Having risen at ibrutinib response, clonality had fallen back toward baseline by progression.

Of note for this clone: Its antigen is not identified.

V lost 2 bases and J lost 3, with 11 bases in between. The germline V gene has CDR1 MNHNS and CDR2 SASEGT. This CDR3 comprises 15 residues. TCRdb keeps only in-frame clones here, not all; method: immunoSEQ multiplex PCR. The table shows fewer than 150,000 clones, with roughly 80% occurring only once. Cryopreserved PBMCs supplied about 2 micrograms of genomic DNA for TCR beta libraries. The genes are TRBV6-1 and TRBJ2-1, with a weak D call TRBD2 (6 bases). The material was PBMCs, obtained after 24 months of ibrutinib treatment. The sequence derives from a human donor with chronic lymphocytic leukemia. In DNA form, the CDR3 reads TGTGCCAGCAGTGAAAACCGGGACTTCTACAATGAGCAGTTCTTC. Amino acids: CASSENRDFYNEQFF.